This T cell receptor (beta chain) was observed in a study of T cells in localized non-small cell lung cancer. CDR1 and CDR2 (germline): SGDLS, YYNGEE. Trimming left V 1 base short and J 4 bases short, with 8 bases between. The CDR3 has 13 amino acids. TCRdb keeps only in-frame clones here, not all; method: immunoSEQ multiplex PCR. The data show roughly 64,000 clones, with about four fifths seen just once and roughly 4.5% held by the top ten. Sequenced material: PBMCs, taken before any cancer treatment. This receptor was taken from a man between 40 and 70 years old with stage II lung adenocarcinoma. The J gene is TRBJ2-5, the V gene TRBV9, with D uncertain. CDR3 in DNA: TGTGCCAGCAGCGTAAATATGGGAGAGACCCAGTACTTC. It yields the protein CASSVNMGETQYF. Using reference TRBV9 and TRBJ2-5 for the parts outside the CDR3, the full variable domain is DSGVTQTPKHLITATGQRVTLRCSPRSGDLSVYWYQQSLDQGLQFLIQYYNGEERAKGNILERFSAQQFPDLHSELNLSSLELGDSALYFCASSVNMGETQYFGPGTRLLVL.